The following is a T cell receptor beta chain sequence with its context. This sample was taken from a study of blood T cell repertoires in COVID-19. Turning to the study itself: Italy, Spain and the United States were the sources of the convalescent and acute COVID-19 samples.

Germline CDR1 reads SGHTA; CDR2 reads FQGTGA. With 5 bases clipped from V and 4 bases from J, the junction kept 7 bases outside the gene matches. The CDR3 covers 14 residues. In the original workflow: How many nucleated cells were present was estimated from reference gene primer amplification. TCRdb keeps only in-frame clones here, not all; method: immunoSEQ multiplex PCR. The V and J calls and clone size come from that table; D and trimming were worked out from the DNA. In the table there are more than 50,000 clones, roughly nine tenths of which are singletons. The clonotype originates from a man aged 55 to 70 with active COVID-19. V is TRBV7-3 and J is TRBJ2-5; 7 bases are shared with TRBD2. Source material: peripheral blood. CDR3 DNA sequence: TGTGCCAGCAGCCCCCCGGGGGGTAGAGAGACCCAGTACTTC. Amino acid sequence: CASSPPGGRETQYF.